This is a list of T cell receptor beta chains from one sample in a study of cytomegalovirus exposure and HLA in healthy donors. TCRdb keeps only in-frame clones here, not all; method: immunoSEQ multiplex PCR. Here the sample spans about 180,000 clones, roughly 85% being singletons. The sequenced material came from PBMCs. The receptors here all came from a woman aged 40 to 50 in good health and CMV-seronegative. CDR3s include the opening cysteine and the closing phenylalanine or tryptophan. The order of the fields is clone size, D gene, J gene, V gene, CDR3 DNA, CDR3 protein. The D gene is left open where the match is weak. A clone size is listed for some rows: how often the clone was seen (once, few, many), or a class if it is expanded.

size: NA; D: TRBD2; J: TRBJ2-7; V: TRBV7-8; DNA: TGTGCCAGCAGCTTATCAGCGGGGGGCTACGAGCAGTACTTC; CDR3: CASSLSAGGYEQYF
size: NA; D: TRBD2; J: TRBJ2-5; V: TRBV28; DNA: TGTGCCAGCAGCCAAGGACTAGCGGGAGATACGGAGACCCAGTACTTC; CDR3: CASSQGLAGDTETQYF
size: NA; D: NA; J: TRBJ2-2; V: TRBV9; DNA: TGTGCCAGCAGCCCCCGGACACTGAACACCGGGGAGCTGTTTTTT; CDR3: CASSPRTLNTGELFF
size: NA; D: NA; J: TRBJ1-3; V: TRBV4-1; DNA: TGCGCCAGCAGCCAACCGGGCTCTGGAAACACCATATATTTT; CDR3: CASSQPGSGNTIYF
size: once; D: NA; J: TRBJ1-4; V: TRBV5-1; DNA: TGCGCCAGCAGCTTGGGGAGGGCAGGCGGTGAAAAACTGTTTTTT; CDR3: CASSLGRAGGEKLFF
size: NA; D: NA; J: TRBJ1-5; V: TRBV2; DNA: TGTGCCAGCAGTGAAAGACAACGCAATCAGCCCCAGCATTTT; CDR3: CASSERQRNQPQHF
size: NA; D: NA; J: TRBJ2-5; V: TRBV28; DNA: TGTGCCAGCGGACGGGGGGCAGAAGAGACCCAGTACTTC; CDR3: CASGRGAEETQYF
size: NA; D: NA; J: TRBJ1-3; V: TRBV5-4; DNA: TGTGCCAGCAGCTTGGCCCCTTCGGGCTCTGGAAACACCATATATTTT; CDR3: CASSLAPSGSGNTIYF
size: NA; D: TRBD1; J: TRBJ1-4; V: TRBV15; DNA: TGTGCCACCAGCAGAGATAGGGACAGGGAAAGTGAAAAACTGTTTTTT; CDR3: CATSRDRDRESEKLFF
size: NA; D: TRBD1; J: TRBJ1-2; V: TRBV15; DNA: TGTGCCACCAGCACCCCCCATGAGGGACAGGCCTATGGCTACACCTTC; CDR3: CATSTPHEGQAYGYTF
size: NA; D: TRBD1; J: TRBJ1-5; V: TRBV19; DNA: TGTGCCAGTACCCCCCCCCGGGACAGGGGGCGGAATCAGCCCCAGCATTTT; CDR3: CASTPPRDRGRNQPQHF
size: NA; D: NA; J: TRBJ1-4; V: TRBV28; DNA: TGTGCCAGCAGTTTCCCGAGTAGAGGAAATCAAGAAAAACTGTTTTTT; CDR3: CASSFPSRGNQEKLFF
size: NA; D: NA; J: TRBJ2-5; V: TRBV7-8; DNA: TGTGCCAGCAGCTTAGGGTTAATACTTCAAGAGACCCAGTACTTC; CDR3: CASSLGLILQETQYF
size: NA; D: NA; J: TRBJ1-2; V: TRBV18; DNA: TGTGCCAGCTCACCAACAGGGAACTATGGCTACACCTTC; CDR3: CASSPTGNYGYTF
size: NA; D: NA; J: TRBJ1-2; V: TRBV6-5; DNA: TGTGCCAGCAGTTACGTCGCAGGGGCCTATGGCTACACCTTC; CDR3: CASSYVAGAYGYTF
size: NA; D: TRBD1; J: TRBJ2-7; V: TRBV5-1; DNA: TGCGCCAGCAGCTTGGGGGCAGGGGGCCTCTACGAGCAGTACTTC; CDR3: CASSLGAGGLYEQYF
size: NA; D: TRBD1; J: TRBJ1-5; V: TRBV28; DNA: TGTGCCAGCATCGAAGGGGGCGGCAATCAGCCCCAGCATTTT; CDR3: CASIEGGGNQPQHF
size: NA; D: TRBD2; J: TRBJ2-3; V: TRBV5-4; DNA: TGTGCCAGCAGCCAGGGACTAGCGGGAGAAGATACGCAGTATTTT; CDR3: CASSQGLAGEDTQYF
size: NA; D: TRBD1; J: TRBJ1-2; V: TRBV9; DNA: TGTGCCAGCACGGACAGGGTTTATGGCTACACCTTC; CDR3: CASTDRVYGYTF
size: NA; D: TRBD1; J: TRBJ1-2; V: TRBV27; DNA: TGTGCCAGCAGTCCTGGGACAGCCTCAGGCTACACCTTC; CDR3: CASSPGTASGYTF
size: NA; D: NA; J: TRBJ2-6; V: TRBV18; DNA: TGTGCCAGCTCACCTCAGAATAGACTCCTAACCTCTGGGGCCAACGTCCTGACTTTC; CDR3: CASSPQNRLLTSGANVLTF
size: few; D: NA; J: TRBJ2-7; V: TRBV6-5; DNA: TGTGCCAGCAGAATTGAGGGACATACCTACGAGCAGTACTTC; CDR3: CASRIEGHTYEQYF
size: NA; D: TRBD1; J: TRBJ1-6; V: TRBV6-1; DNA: TGTGCCAGCAGTTCTACGACAGGGGGCAGGTCACCCCTCCACTTT; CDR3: CASSSTTGGRSPLHF
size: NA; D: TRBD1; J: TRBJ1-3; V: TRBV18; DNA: TGTGCCAGCTCACCAGGGACAGGGAGCTCTGGAAACACCATATATTTT; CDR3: CASSPGTGSSGNTIYF
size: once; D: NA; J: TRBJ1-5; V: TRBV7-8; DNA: TGTGCCAGCAGCTCAGTTAATCAGCCCCAGCATTTT; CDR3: CASSSVNQPQHF
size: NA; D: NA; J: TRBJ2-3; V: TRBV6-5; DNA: TGTGCCACGCGGGGGCCACCAGATACGCAGTATTTT; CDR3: CATRGPPDTQYF
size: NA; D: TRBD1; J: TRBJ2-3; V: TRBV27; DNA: TGTGCCAGCAGTTTAAAGGGACAGTCCTCGATGCTTAGCACAGATACGCAGTATTTT; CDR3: CASSLKGQSSMLSTDTQYF
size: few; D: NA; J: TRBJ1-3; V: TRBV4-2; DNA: TGTGCCAGCAGCCAGGACACACAGTTATCTGGAAACACCATATATTTT; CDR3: CASSQDTQLSGNTIYF